There are a few counts of the clone carrying this TCR beta chain. The antigen remains unidentified. Each population that was sorted was more than 95% pure. V lost 9 bases to trimming and J lost 1 base; unmatched junction nucleotides: 10. CDR1 is LNHDA and CDR2 is SQIVND in the germline V gene (reference sequence). This CDR3 region has 15 residues. Sequenced material consisted of expressed TCRB transcripts (all of the isolated RNA was reverse transcribed). Sequencing used immunoSEQ multiplex PCR; TCRdb keeps in-frame clones, though not all of them. The sample contains 200,000 to 250,000 clones, roughly 9.6% of which appear only once. This sample stems from a study of beta chain features in type 1 diabetes. Study-wide results and caveats: Overrepresentation of cells with high TCR expression could result from cDNA sequencing. VDJ junctions sequenced from type 1 diabetes patients showed fewer insertions and more deletions.

Specimen: naive CD4+ T cells from blood. V usage is TRBV19 and J usage is TRBJ2-3; 7 bases are shared with TRBD2. The clonotype originates from a woman aged 18-35 years in good health. CDR3 protein: CASNRPSGGTDTQYF. The CDR3 DNA sequence: TGTGCCAGCAATCGGCCTAGCGGAGGCACAGATACGCAGTATTTT.